This passage covers 12 T cell receptor beta chains from one sample sequenced in a study of blood T cell repertoires in COVID-19. The method was immunoSEQ multiplex PCR; TCRdb's version includes in-frame clones alone and lacks a portion of them. The sample carries about 47,000 clones, 81% recorded once. The sequenced material came from peripheral blood. The receptors were sampled from a woman over 75 with COVID-19, enrolled during active disease.

V gene TRBV28 combines with J gene TRBJ2-1, with 9 bases fitting TRBD1. CDR3 length equals 15 residues. Germline V lookup: CDR1 MDHEN, CDR2 SYDVKM. The V and J ends lost 3 bases and 4 bases, in that order; junction bases with no gene match: 4. CDR3 coding DNA: TGTGCCAGCAGTTTCACAGGGGGCGGATACAATGAGCAGTTCTTC. The encoded protein is CASSFTGGGYNEQFF.

The rearrangement uses TRBV15 and TRBJ2-1; 14 nucleotides agree with TRBD2. The germline gives CDR1 LNHNV, CDR2 YYDKDF (reference sequence). Trimming cost V 7 bases and J 0 bases; bases outside gene matches: 20. This CDR3 spans 22 amino acids. The CDR3 loop is CATKYKPPGLAGAQSSYNEQFF. The CDR3 DNA reads as TGTGCCACCAAATACAAGCCTCCGGGACTAGCGGGAGCCCAGAGCTCCTACAATGAGCAGTTCTTC.

The CDR3 protein is CAISSGDSNQPQHF. CDR3 bases: TGTGCCATCAGTTCGGGGGATAGCAATCAGCCCCAGCATTTT. The chain is built from TRBV10-3 and TRBJ1-5, with D possibly matching TRBD1 (5 bases). Deletions cut 5 bases from V and 0 bases from J, with 8 bases between. The CDR3 loop spans 14 amino acids. Germline lookup yields CDR1 ENHRY and CDR2 SYGVKD.

The J gene is TRBJ1-5, the V gene TRBV30; D possibly corresponds to TRBD1 (6 bases). CDR1 and CDR2 from the germline V gene are GTSNPN and SVGIG (reference sequence). The CDR3 extends over 14 amino acids. V was cut by 1 base and J by 4 bases, with 11 bases left in between. In DNA, the CDR3 is TGTGCCTGGAGTGACGGACAGAATAATCAGCCCCAGCATTTT. Protein: CAWSDGQNNQPQHF. Full variable domain (remainder filled in from reference TRBV30 and TRBJ1-5): SQTIHQWPATLVQPVGSPLSLECTVEGTSNPNLYWYRQAAGRGLQLLFYSVGIGQISSEVPQNLSASRPQDRQFILSSKKLLLSDSGFYLCAWSDGQNNQPQHFGDGTRLSIL.

This clone was picked up a small number of times. The genes are TRBV11-3 and TRBJ2-5; TRBD1 is a possible D gene (5 bases). The V end lost 3 bases, the J end lost 5 bases, and 10 bases lay between the germline ends. The CDR3 runs to 13 residues. Per germline, CDR1 SGHNT and CDR2 YENEEA. This CDR3 is CASSFRSGETQYF. For the CDR3, the DNA is TGTGCCAGCAGCTTTAGGTCAGGGGAGACCCAGTACTTC.

This clone was observed once. V gene TRBV2 combines with J gene TRBJ2-7; 7 bases fit TRBD1. The length of the CDR3 is 14 residues. Germline assignment: CDR1 SNHLY and CDR2 FYNNEI. Trimming took 6 bases from V and 2 from J; bases not matched to a gene: 7. CDR3 residues: CASSSQGPPYEQYF. CDR3 sequence (DNA): TGTGCCAGCAGCTCACAGGGGCCCCCCTACGAGCAGTACTTC.

The chain uses TRBV7-6 and TRBJ1-2; TRBD1 aligns across 8 bases. The ends lost 2 bases at V and 6 bases at J; junction bases unmatched: 5. The CDR3 loop spans 14 amino acids. Germline V lookup: CDR1 SGHVS, CDR2 FNYEAQ. This CDR3 is CASSLSGGVDGYTF. The DNA of the CDR3 is TGTGCCAGCAGCTTATCAGGGGGCGTTGATGGCTACACCTTC.

This chain connects TRBV28 to TRBJ2-1, with D possibly being TRBD1 (5 bases). This CDR3 contains 14 residues. Trimming left V 6 bases short and J 6 bases short, with 15 bases between. Per germline, CDR1 MDHEN and CDR2 SYDVKM. CDR3 residues: CASRGALRINEQFF. For the CDR3, the DNA is TGTGCCAGCAGAGGGGCACTCAGAATCAATGAGCAGTTCTTC. The whole variable domain, filled in from reference TRBV28 and TRBJ2-1, reads DVKVTQSSRYLVKRTGEKVFLECVQDMDHENMFWYRQDPGLGLRLIYFSYDVKMKEKGDIPEGYSVSREKKERFSLILESASTNQTSMYLCASRGALRINEQFFGPGTRLTVL.

This sequence joins TRBV7-2 and TRBJ2-2; 7 bases are a match to TRBD1. Germline V gives CDR1 SGHTA, CDR2 FQGNSA. This CDR3 contains 16 residues. V lost 5 bases to trimming and J lost 4 bases; unmatched junction nucleotides: 10. The CDR3 sequence: CASSRTGASSTGELFF. The CDR3 coding sequence is TGTGCCAGCAGCAGAACAGGGGCTAGTTCCACCGGGGAGCTGTTTTTT.

This sequence joins TRBV3-1 (or the pseudogene TRBV3-2) and TRBJ2-1; no reliable D call. CDR3 length equals 12 residues. V was trimmed by 2 bases and J by 10 bases, leaving 9 bases between them. Germline CDR1 reads LGHDT; CDR2 reads YNNKEL (reference sequence). The CDR3 DNA follows: TGTGCCAGCAGCCAAAGTCTAAGCGAGCAGTTCTTC. This translates into CASSQSLSEQFF.

The V and J genes are TRBV3-1 (or the pseudogene TRBV3-2) and TRBJ1-5; 7 nucleotides line up with TRBD1. CDR3 size: 13 residues. Looked up from germline, CDR1 is LGHDT and CDR2 is YNNKEL (reference sequence). V lost 6 bases, J lost 4 bases, and 3 bases stayed unmatched. This CDR3 reads CASSLTGNQPQHF. The CDR3 coding sequence is TGTGCCAGCAGTCTGACAGGGAATCAGCCCCAGCATTTT.

This clone came up once. This chain joins TRBV5-1 and TRBJ2-7; 9 positions match TRBD1. J gave up 6 bases and V 6 bases, and 13 bases lay outside the gene matches. The CDR3 is 15 residues long. CDR1 is SGHRS, CDR2 YFSETQ, per germline. Written as DNA, the CDR3 is TGCGCCAGCACTGAACCTACCGGGACAGGGAGCGAGCAGTACTTC. Its translation is CASTEPTGTGSEQYF.